The present TCR beta chain was sequenced within a study of blood T cell repertoires in COVID-19. Study summary: The study drew acute and convalescent COVID-19 samples from the United States, Italy and Spain. Sources were T cells, B-cell-depleted T cells, or PBMCs; the material itself was cDNA or gDNA.

In the original processing: Quantification of nucleated cells was approximated via reference gene primer amplification. The assay was immunoSEQ multiplex PCR, and TCRdb's table has in-frame clones only and misses some. V, J and clone size derive from that table, while D and trimming were established from the DNA sequence. This sample yields around 210,000 clones, of which roughly nine tenths are seen a single time; 0.6% to 0.9% belongs to the top ten. V was shortened by 2 bases and J by 6 bases, with 13 bases between the two germline ends. This CDR3 has 15 residues. Germline CDR1 reads KGHSH; CDR2 reads LQKENI.

The sequenced sample consisted of peripheral blood. The receptor comes from a woman aged 65 to 85 with acute or convalescent COVID-19. The chain joins TRBV18 to TRBJ1-4, with D tentatively TRBD1 (5 bases). In DNA, the CDR3 is TGTGCCAGCTCACCATCCTCAGGGCATGATGAAAAACTGTTTTTT. This codes for CASSPSSGHDEKLFF.